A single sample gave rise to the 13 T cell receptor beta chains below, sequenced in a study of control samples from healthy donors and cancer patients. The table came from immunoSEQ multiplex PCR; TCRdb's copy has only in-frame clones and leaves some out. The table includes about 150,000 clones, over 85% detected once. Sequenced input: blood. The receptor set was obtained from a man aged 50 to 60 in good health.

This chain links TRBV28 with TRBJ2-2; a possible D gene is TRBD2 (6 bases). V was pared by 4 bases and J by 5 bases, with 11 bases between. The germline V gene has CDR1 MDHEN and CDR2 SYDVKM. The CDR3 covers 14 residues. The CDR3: CASSSAGRTGELFF. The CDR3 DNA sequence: TGTGCCAGCAGTTCGGCAGGGAGGACCGGGGAGCTGTTTTTT.

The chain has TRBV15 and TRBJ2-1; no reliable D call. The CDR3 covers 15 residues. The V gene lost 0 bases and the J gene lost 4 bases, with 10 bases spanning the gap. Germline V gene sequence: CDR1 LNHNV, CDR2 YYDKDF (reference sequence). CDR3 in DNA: TGTGCCACCAGCAGAGATCAAGGCCTGTACAATGAGCAGTTCTTC. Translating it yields CATSRDQGLYNEQFF.

The CDR3 spells CASSQDGERETQYF. The CDR3 region has the DNA TGCGCCAGCAGCCAAGACGGGGAGAGGGAGACCCAGTACTTC. The chain carries TRBV4-1 and TRBJ2-5; D may be TRBD2 (5 bases). CDR3 size: 14 residues. The germline V gene encodes CDR1 MGHRA and CDR2 YSYEKL. Trimming cost V 0 bases and J 5 bases, with 10 bases left between them.

CDR3 DNA sequence: TGCGCCACCAGGACAGGGGCTAGCAATCAGCCCCAGCATTTT. Translated, it gives CATRTGASNQPQHF. This chain connects TRBV10-1 to TRBJ1-5, with 9 bases lining up with TRBD1. The germline gives CDR1 WNHNN, CDR2 SYGVQD (reference sequence). The V and J ends lost 10 bases and 0 bases, in that order; junction bases with no gene match: 4. CDR3 length: 14 residues.

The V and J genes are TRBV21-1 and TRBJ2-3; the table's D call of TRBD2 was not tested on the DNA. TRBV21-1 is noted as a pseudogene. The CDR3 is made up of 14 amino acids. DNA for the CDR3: TGTGCCAGCAGCACTAGCGGGAGAACAGATACGCAGTATTTT. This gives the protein CASSTSGRTDTQYF.

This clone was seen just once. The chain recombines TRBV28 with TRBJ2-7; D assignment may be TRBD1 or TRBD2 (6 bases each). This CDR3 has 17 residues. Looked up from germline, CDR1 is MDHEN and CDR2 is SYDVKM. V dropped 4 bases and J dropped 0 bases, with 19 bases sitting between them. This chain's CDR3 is CASSSVGGTLSSYEQYF. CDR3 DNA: TGTGCCAGCAGTTCAGTGGGGGGCACGCTGAGCTCCTACGAGCAGTACTTC.

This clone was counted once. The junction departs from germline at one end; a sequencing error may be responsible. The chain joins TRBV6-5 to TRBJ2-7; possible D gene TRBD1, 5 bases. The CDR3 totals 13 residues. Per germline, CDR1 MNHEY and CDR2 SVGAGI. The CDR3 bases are TGTGCCAGCTCACGTACAGGAGCCTACGAGCAGTGCTTC. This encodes CASSRTGAYEQCF.

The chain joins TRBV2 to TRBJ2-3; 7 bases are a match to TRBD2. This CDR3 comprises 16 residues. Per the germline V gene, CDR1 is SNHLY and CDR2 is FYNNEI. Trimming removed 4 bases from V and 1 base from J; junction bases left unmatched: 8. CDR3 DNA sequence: TGTGCCAGCAGTGTCCTCGGGGGGTCGGGCACAGATACGCAGTATTTT. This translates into CASSVLGGSGTDTQYF.

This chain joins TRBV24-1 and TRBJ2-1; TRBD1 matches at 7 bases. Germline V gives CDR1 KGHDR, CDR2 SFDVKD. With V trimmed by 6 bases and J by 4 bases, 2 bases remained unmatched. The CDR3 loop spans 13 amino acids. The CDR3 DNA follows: TGTGCCACCAGTAGACAGGGTTACAATGAGCAGTTCTTC. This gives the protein CATSRQGYNEQFF.

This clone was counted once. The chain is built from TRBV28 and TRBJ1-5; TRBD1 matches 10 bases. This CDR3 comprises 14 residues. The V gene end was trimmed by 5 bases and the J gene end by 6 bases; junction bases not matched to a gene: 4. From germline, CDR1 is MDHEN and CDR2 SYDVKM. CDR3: CASSGQGESQPQHF. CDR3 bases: TGTGCCAGCAGTGGACAGGGGGAAAGTCAGCCCCAGCATTTT. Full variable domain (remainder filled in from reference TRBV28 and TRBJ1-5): DVKVTQSSRYLVKRTGEKVFLECVQDMDHENMFWYRQDPGLGLRLIYFSYDVKMKEKGDIPEGYSVSREKKERFSLILESASTNQTSMYLCASSGQGESQPQHFGDGTRLSIL.

Here the CDR3 DNA reads TGTGCCAGCAGCCAAGGAAGCGGGAGGATCTACAATGAGCAGTTCTTC. Translated, it gives CASSQGSGRIYNEQFF. The J gene is TRBJ2-1, the V gene TRBV14, with 9 positions matching TRBD2. Germline V gene data show CDR1 as SGHDN and CDR2 as FVKESK. The CDR3 runs 16 residues. Trimming removed 1 base from V and 3 bases from J; junction bases left unmatched: 4.

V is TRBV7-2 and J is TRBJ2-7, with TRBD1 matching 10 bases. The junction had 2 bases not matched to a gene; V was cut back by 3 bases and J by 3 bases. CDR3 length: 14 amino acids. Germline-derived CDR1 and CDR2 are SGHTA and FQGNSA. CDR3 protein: CASSLDRGYYEQYF. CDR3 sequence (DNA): TGTGCCAGCAGCTTGGACAGGGGGTACTACGAGCAGTACTTC.

CDR3 nucleotides: TGTGCCACCAGCAGAGGACTAGCGGATGAGCAGTTCTTC. It translates to CATSRGLADEQFF. The rearrangement links TRBV15 to TRBJ2-1, with TRBD2 matching over 9 bases. The germline gives CDR1 LNHNV, CDR2 YYDKDF (reference sequence). The J segment lost 8 bases and the V segment lost 1 base, leaving 0 bases of the junction unmatched. This CDR3 spans 13 amino acids.